This is a list of T cell receptor beta chains from one sample in a study of blood T cell repertoires in COVID-19. The table came from immunoSEQ multiplex PCR; TCRdb's copy has only in-frame clones and leaves some out. The sample holds around 300,000 clones, around 87% seen once. Sequenced: PBMCs or T cells enriched from blood (not recorded which). These receptors were collected from a woman younger than 35 who had recovered from COVID-19. The CDR3 runs from the conserved cysteine through the conserved F or W. A D gene is named only where the DNA matches it firmly. Not all rows give a size; the values are once, few, many and, for expanded clones, a class.

TRBV29-1,TRBJ1-1,12,NA,NA,TGCAGCGTCCAGGGTGAGAACACTGAAGCTTTCTTT,CSVQGENTEAFF
TRBV20-1,TRBJ2-7,14,NA,TRBD1,TGCAGTGCTAGTGGGGACAGGGCCTCCTACGAGCAGTACTTC,CSASGDRASYEQYF
TRBV5-4,TRBJ1-1,14,NA,NA,TGTGCCAGCAGCTTAGGACTCATGAACACTGAAGCTTTCTTT,CASSLGLMNTEAFF
TRBV7-9,TRBJ2-7,15,NA,TRBD1,TGTGCCAGCAGCTCTACGGACAGGGGGCCCCACGAGCAGTACTTC,CASSSTDRGPHEQYF
TRBV27,TRBJ2-6,15,NA,NA,TGTGCCAGCAGGGCATTAGGGGCTGGGGCCAACGTCCTGACTTTC,CASRALGAGANVLTF
TRBV7-9,TRBJ2-5,17,NA,TRBD2,TGTGCCAGCAGCTTAGGTGCTAGCGGGGACAAACAAGAGACCCAGTACTTC,CASSLGASGDKQETQYF
TRBV25-1,TRBJ1-3,14,NA,NA,TGTGCCAGCAGTGCCGGGGACTCTGGAAACACCATATATTTT,CASSAGDSGNTIYF
TRBV27,TRBJ1-1,13,NA,TRBD1,TGTGCCAGCAGTGTTTACAGGGGGACTGAAGCTTTCTTT,CASSVYRGTEAFF
TRBV11-2,TRBJ2-3,15,NA,TRBD2,TGTGCCAGCAGAACTACCGGGGCGGGAGCAGATACGCAGTATTTT,CASRTTGAGADTQYF
TRBV5-5,TRBJ1-2,14,NA,TRBD1,TGTGCCAGCAGCCCGCGACAGGGGGCGCCTGGCTACACCTTC,CASSPRQGAPGYTF
TRBV19,TRBJ1-1,13,NA,NA,TGTGCCAGTAGTTCACAGGGTGGGCCTGAAGCTTTCTTT,CASSSQGGPEAFF
TRBV21-1,TRBJ1-5,15,NA,NA,TGTGCCAGCAGCAAAGAGCCACTTAGCAATCAGCCCCAGCATTTT,CASSKEPLSNQPQHF
TRBV19,TRBJ2-4,15,NA,NA,TGTGCCAGTAGTCCTTACGCGGGTAGAGAAAACATTCAGTACTTC,CASSPYAGRENIQYF
TRBV5-8,TRBJ2-3,17,NA,TRBD2,TGTGCCAGCATGGGGACTAGCGGGGGCCATGGGACAGATACGCAGTATTTT,CASMGTSGGHGTDTQYF
TRBV7-6,TRBJ2-2,16,once,NA,TGTGCCAGCAGCGGGGGGACCCAGCCGGTGAACGGGGAGCTGTTTTTT,CASSGGTQPVNGELFF
TRBV12-3/TRBV12-4,TRBJ2-3,13,NA,TRBD2,TGTGCCAGCACTCCGGGACTAGCAGATACGCAGTATTTT,CASTPGLADTQYF
TRBV5-1,TRBJ2-1,15,NA,TRBD2,TGCGCCAGCAGCTTCGGACTAGCGGATTACAATGAGCAGTTCTTC,CASSFGLADYNEQFF
TRBV5-1,TRBJ2-5,15,NA,NA,TGCGCCAGCAGCTTGGAAGGGGCTGGGATCGAGACCCAGTACTTC,CASSLEGAGIETQYF
TRBV5-1,TRBJ2-7,14,NA,NA,TGCGCCAGCAGCGGGTCGAGGTTTCTCGACGAGCAGTACTTC,CASSGSRFLDEQYF
TRBV19,TRBJ2-7,16,NA,TRBD2,TGTGCCAGTAGTATGGGACTAGCGGGGGGCCCCTACGAGCAGTACTTC,CASSMGLAGGPYEQYF
TRBV28,TRBJ2-7,14,NA,NA,TGTGCCAGCAGTCCCCCGGGGGACTCCTACGAGCAGTACTTC,CASSPPGDSYEQYF
TRBV7-9,TRBJ1-2,14,NA,TRBD1,TGTGCCAGCAGCTTCGACAGGGGCGGCTATGGCTACACCTTC,CASSFDRGGYGYTF
TRBV5-1,TRBJ1-2,14,NA,TRBD1,TGCGCCAGCAGCCGTGAACCGGGACAGGGAGGCTACACCTTC,CASSREPGQGGYTF
TRBV30,TRBJ1-2,13,NA,TRBD1,TGTGCCTGGAGTGTAACCCCAGGGGGCGGCTACACCTTC,CAWSVTPGGGYTF
TRBV11-2,TRBJ1-1,12,NA,NA,TGTGCCAGCAGCTTGGACAGAAGTGAAGCTTTCTTT,CASSLDRSEAFF
TRBV2,TRBJ2-3,12,NA,NA,TGTGCCAGCAGTTTAGGGACAAGGAAACTGGATTTT,CASSLGTRKLDF
TRBV6-5,TRBJ1-2,15,NA,TRBD1,TGTGCCAGCAGTTACTTCCGGGACAGGGATCACGGCTACACCTTC,CASSYFRDRDHGYTF
TRBV2,TRBJ2-3,12,NA,NA,TGTGCCAGCAGATATTATACAGATACGCAGTATTTT,CASRYYTDTQYF
TRBV25-1,TRBJ2-2,16,NA,TRBD1,TGTGCCAGCAGTGCCATAGGACAGGGATACACCGGGGAGCTGTTTTTT,CASSAIGQGYTGELFF
TRBV9,TRBJ1-3,16,NA,NA,TGTGCCAGCAGCGCAACGGATTTTCGGGGGGGAAACACCATATATTTT,CASSATDFRGGNTIYF
TRBV7-9,TRBJ2-3,16,NA,NA,TGTGCCAGCAGCGCAATAGCGGCTTCCCCCACAGATACGCAGTATTTT,CASSAIAASPTDTQYF
TRBV3-1/TRBV3-2,TRBJ2-5,15,NA,NA,TGTGCCAGCAGCCTGGGACTCCTCGGGAGTGGGACCCAGTACTTC,CASSLGLLGSGTQYF
TRBV9,TRBJ1-1,15,NA,TRBD1,TGTGCCAGCAGCGCGGACAGGGGGCCGAACACTGAAGCTTTCTTT,CASSADRGPNTEAFF
TRBV12-3/TRBV12-4,TRBJ1-5,12,NA,NA,TGTGCCAGCAGTCCGGGCAATCAGCCCCAGCATTTT,CASSPGNQPQHF
TRBV9,TRBJ2-7,16,NA,TRBD1,TGTGCCAGCAGCGCACTCCAAGGACAGGGAGTGTACGAGCAGTACTTC,CASSALQGQGVYEQYF
TRBV19,TRBJ2-2,16,NA,NA,TGTGCCAGCAGAGTGGTTAGGAGCGAGAGCACCGGGGAGCTGTTTTTT,CASRVVRSESTGELFF
TRBV28,TRBJ1-2,13,NA,NA,TGTGCCAGCAGTCCTATACTTTTGTCTGGCTACACCTTC,CASSPILLSGYTF
TRBV7-8,TRBJ2-7,17,NA,TRBD2,TGTGCCAGCAGCTCTAGGATACCTGGACTAGCGGGCTACGAGCAGTACTTC,CASSSRIPGLAGYEQYF
TRBV3-1/TRBV3-2,TRBJ1-2,17,NA,TRBD1,TGTGCCAGCAGCCAAGGGACAGGGCCACCTGAAGACTATGGCTACACCTTC,CASSQGTGPPEDYGYTF
TRBV10-1,TRBJ2-2,16,few,TRBD2,TGCGCCAGCCGGCCGGCTAGCGGGGGGGACACCGGGGAGCTGTTTTTT,CASRPASGGDTGELFF
TRBV5-1,TRBJ1-6,16,NA,TRBD1,TGCGCCAGCAGCAGCAAAGGGGGCCTGGGTAATTCACCCCTCCACTTT,CASSSKGGLGNSPLHF
TRBV27,TRBJ1-4,14,NA,NA,TGTGCCAGCAGTTTGGTAGCAACTAATGAAAAACTGTTTTTT,CASSLVATNEKLFF
TRBV5-1,TRBJ2-2,15,NA,NA,TGCGCCAGCAGCTTCCGGGACATCTCGGCCGGGGAGCTGTTTTTT,CASSFRDISAGELFF
TRBV15,TRBJ1-6,15,NA,NA,TGTGCCACCAGCAGAGATAGCTCCTATAATTCACCCCTCCACTTT,CATSRDSSYNSPLHF
TRBV5-1,TRBJ1-1,15,NA,TRBD1,TGCGCCAGCAGCTTGTATGCAGGGGGCTCGACTGAAGCTTTCTTT,CASSLYAGGSTEAFF
TRBV19,TRBJ1-5,14,few,NA,TGTGCCAGTAGTATAAGGCAGGGGAGACAGCCCCAGCATTTT,CASSIRQGRQPQHF
TRBV15,TRBJ1-2,14,once,TRBD1,TGTGCCACCAGCAGGGGACAGGGGAAGTATGGCTACACCTTC,CATSRGQGKYGYTF
TRBV19,TRBJ2-7,14,NA,TRBD2,TGTGCCAGTAGGACTAGCGGGGGGTCCTACGAGCAGTACTTC,CASRTSGGSYEQYF
TRBV27,TRBJ1-6,15,NA,NA,TGTGCCAGCCACCAGGCCGGGACTGGGGATTCACCCCTCCACTTT,CASHQAGTGDSPLHF
TRBV10-1,TRBJ2-3,16,NA,TRBD2,TGCGCCAGCAGTGAGGTCACAGCGGGGGGCACAGATACGCAGTATTTT,CASSEVTAGGTDTQYF
TRBV6-5,TRBJ1-3,14,NA,NA,TGTGCCAGCAGTTACCGAGGGCCGGAGAGCACCATATATTTT,CASSYRGPESTIYF
TRBV27,TRBJ1-5,16,NA,TRBD1,TGTGCCAGCAGTAATAATCCGGGACAGGGGTATCAGCCCCAGCATTTT,CASSNNPGQGYQPQHF
TRBV7-3,TRBJ1-1,14,NA,NA,TGTGCCAGCAGCTCCTCCGGGGAGGGAACTGAAGCTTTCTTT,CASSSSGEGTEAFF
TRBV18,TRBJ1-4,16,NA,NA,TGTGCCTGCTCTCCCCAACAGGGAGAGGATGGTGAAAAACTGTTTTTT,CACSPQQGEDGEKLFF
TRBV10-2,TRBJ2-5,15,NA,NA,TGCGCCAGCAGTGACGTTCCAGGGCTCTCAGAGACCCAGTACTTC,CASSDVPGLSETQYF
TRBV27,TRBJ2-1,15,NA,NA,TGTGCCAGCAGTTTAGTGGGACTTAGGGAGAGTGAGCAGTTCTTC,CASSLVGLRESEQFF
TRBV9,TRBJ2-3,21,NA,TRBD2,TGTGCCAGCAGCGTAGATAGTCCGGGACTAGCGGGGGGACCTTACACAGATACGCAGTATTTT,CASSVDSPGLAGGPYTDTQYF
TRBV5-1,TRBJ1-6,17,NA,NA,TGCGCCAGCAGCATTGGCAGGGCAACGTCCTATAATTCACCCCTCCACTTT,CASSIGRATSYNSPLHF
TRBV5-1,TRBJ2-5,16,NA,TRBD2,TGCGCCAGCAGCGTCCGGACTAGCGGGGGGAGCGAGACCCAGTACTTC,CASSVRTSGGSETQYF